This TCR beta chain derives from a study of T cell repertoires in cytomegalovirus infection. About the study: CMV epitopes that were recently identified and HLA-C-restricted were used alongside well-studied HLA-B-restricted ones. Indicated by public TCR beta signatures were CMV infection and matching HLA type.

This clonotype was seen only a few times. What it binds is not known. MiXCR, run by TCRdb on the reads, gives a single entry per CDR3 protein. This table holds about 340,000 distinct CDR3 sequences, approximately 32% found once. The germline gives CDR1 SGHVS, CDR2 FQNEAQ. Trimming cost V 1 base and J 14 bases, with 13 bases left between them. CDR3 size: 12 residues. Points from the study as a whole: Carriers of CMV plus the relevant HLA were identified by cumulative public TCR beta family frequency. Dominating the ex vivo response were HLA-C-restricted CMV-specific TCR beta clonotypes.

The receptor was isolated from a human donor in good health (CMV status not recorded). Some clones in this sample may be carry-over from other donors' samples. The chain is built from TRBV7-8 and TRBJ2-3; D may be TRBD2 (5 bases). This specimen was cultured PBMCs, taken from culture after CMV antigen stimulation. Here the CDR3 reads CASSLDLGLAYF. CDR3 coding DNA: TGTGCCAGCAGCTTAGATCTTGGTCTAGCGTATTTT.